This T cell receptor (beta chain) stems from a study of CD8+ T cells in alopecia areata. Extracted RNA was reverse transcribed, and the resulting cDNA served as sequencing template. This table comes from immunoSEQ multiplex PCR, and its TCRdb copy is limited to in-frame clones, with some not included. The repertoire holds about 210,000 clones, with roughly 66% as singletons. Germline assignment: CDR1 MGHRA and CDR2 YSYEKL. The V gene lost 4 bases and the J gene lost 1 base, with 7 bases spanning the gap. The CDR3 totals 14 residues. Treatment given: oral pan-JAK inhibitor, 5-10 mg twice daily. The sample was CD4+ T cells sorted from blood, taken at approximately week 42, from a patient treated with tofacitinib. This clonotype was sampled from a human donor with alopecia areata. The V call is TRBV4-1, the J call TRBJ2-2, with D maybe TRBD1 (5 bases). The CDR3 sequence: CASSPTENTGELFF. The CDR3 region has the DNA TGCGCCAGCAGCCCGACAGAGAACACCGGGGAGCTGTTTTTT.